These 27 T cell receptor beta chains share one sample of origin, sequenced in a study of blood T cell repertoires in COVID-19. Only in-frame clones appear in the TCRdb table, and some are missing; sequencing was by immunoSEQ multiplex PCR. The sample consists of 100,000 to 130,000 clones, around 88% of them appearing once. The sequencing sample was made of peripheral blood. All receptors come from a man in his fifties or sixties with active or convalescent COVID-19.

The CDR3 DNA follows: TGTGCCAGCAGTTTGTTCGGCGGCAGCAATCAGCCCCAGCATTTT. Translated: CASSLFGGSNQPQHF. The chain links TRBV27 to TRBJ1-5; D is ambiguous. Trimming left V 3 bases short and J 1 base short, with 10 bases between. The CDR3 sequence is 15 residues long. Germline CDR1 reads MNHEY; CDR2 reads SMNVEV (reference sequence).

The chain is built from TRBV29-1 and TRBJ2-1; 13 bases match TRBD2. There are 16 residues in the CDR3. The J segment lost 7 bases and the V segment lost 4 bases, leaving 10 bases of the junction unmatched. In germline, CDR1 is SQVTM, CDR2 ANQGSEA. CDR3 nucleotides: TGCAGCGTTGTAGGACTAGCGGGAGCACGGGGGAATGAGCAGTTCTTC. Residues: CSVVGLAGARGNEQFF.

This clone showed up just once. As DNA, the CDR3 is TGTGCCAGTAGTCCAGTGCCCTCGGGGGAGCAGTACTTC. Residues: CASSPVPSGEQYF. The chain joins TRBV19 to TRBJ2-7; D is perhaps TRBD2 (5 bases). There are 13 residues in the CDR3. The V end lost 5 bases, the J end lost 7 bases, and 15 bases lay between the germline ends. Germline V gene sequence: CDR1 LNHDA, CDR2 SQIVND (reference sequence).

V usage is TRBV6-5 and J usage is TRBJ2-7; the D gene is possibly TRBD2 (5 bases). The CDR3 has 15 residues. The V and J ends lost 0 bases and 6 bases respectively, with 15 bases between them. From germline, CDR1 is MNHEY and CDR2 SVGAGI. CDR3 loop: CASSYSSFRAGEQYF. The DNA of the CDR3 is TGTGCCAGCAGTTACTCGTCTTTCCGGGCGGGCGAGCAGTACTTC.

This chain links TRBV5-1 with TRBJ2-1; 8 positions agree with TRBD1. The CDR3 runs 16 residues. The germline CDR1 and CDR2 sequences are SGHRS and YFSETQ. Trimming cost V 4 bases and J 9 bases; bases outside gene matches: 15. The CDR3 loop is CASSTPPGQVLGEQFF. The CDR3 bases are TGCGCCAGCAGCACTCCCCCGGGACAGGTCCTCGGTGAGCAGTTCTTC.

For the CDR3, the DNA is TGTGCCAGCAGCACGTATAGCGGGAGTTCCACCGGGGAGCTGTTTTTT. As protein: CASSTYSGSSTGELFF. This chain uses TRBV11-3 with TRBJ2-2; 9 nucleotides align to TRBD2. Germline-derived CDR1 and CDR2 are SGHNT and YENEEA. This CDR3 is built from 16 residues. J was trimmed by 4 bases and V by 5 bases; bases with no gene match: 8.

This chain links TRBV20-1 with TRBJ2-1, with TRBD1 matching 7 bases. The CDR3 totals 15 residues. Germline V gene lookup returns CDR1 DFQATT and CDR2 SNEGSKA (reference sequence). The trim removed 3 bases at V and 0 bases at J, leaving 5 bases unmatched. The CDR3 DNA is TGCAGTGCTAGTGACAGGGCAAGCTCCTACAATGAGCAGTTCTTC. It codes for CSASDRASSYNEQFF.

The chain carries TRBV6-5 and TRBJ1-5; 10 bases fit TRBD1. Unmatched junction bases numbered 6, after V lost 6 bases and J lost 4 bases. Germline lookup yields CDR1 MNHEY and CDR2 SVGAGI. The CDR3 extends over 15 amino acids. CDR3 coding DNA: TGTGCCAGCAGGGGACAGGGGAAGTGGAATCAGCCCCAGCATTTT. It specifies CASRGQGKWNQPQHF.

This chain joins TRBV6-5 and TRBJ1-2; D may be TRBD1 (5 bases). V gave up 5 bases and J gave up 2 bases, with 12 bases separating them. There are 14 residues in the CDR3. Germline V gene data show CDR1 as MNHEY and CDR2 as SVGAGI. DNA of the CDR3: TGTGCCAGCAGTACGGGGGGAGCAAACTATGGCTACACCTTC. Translated: CASSTGGANYGYTF.

V and J are TRBV27 and TRBJ2-1; the D gene is possibly TRBD1 (6 bases). The CDR3 is 17 residues long. The ends were cut back, 7 bases at V and 8 bases at J, with 27 bases in the middle. Germline lookup yields CDR1 MNHEY and CDR2 SMNVEV (reference sequence). The CDR3: CASNPHRRPPGGDEQFF. The CDR3 DNA reads TGTGCCAGCAATCCCCACCGGCGGCCCCCTGGGGGCGATGAGCAGTTCTTC.

The CDR3 region is CASSTRGSYEQYF. CDR3 nucleotides: TGTGCCAGCAGTACCAGGGGTTCCTACGAGCAGTACTTC. The chain joins TRBV27 to TRBJ2-7, with a tentative D call TRBD1 (6 bases). V dropped 5 bases and J dropped 1 base, with 9 bases sitting between them. The CDR3 spans 13 residues. Germline assignment: CDR1 MNHEY and CDR2 SMNVEV (reference sequence).

This rearrangement joins TRBV5-1 to TRBJ1-1; unclear D gene. In germline, CDR1 is SGHRS, CDR2 YFSETQ. There are 14 residues in the CDR3. Trimming took 1 base from V and 4 from J, leaving 11 bases between them. The CDR3 region is CASSLYGPGTEAFF. DNA of the CDR3: TGCGCCAGCAGCTTGTATGGCCCTGGCACTGAAGCTTTCTTT.

The chain is built from TRBV5-1 and TRBJ2-5; D gene uncertain. This CDR3 spans 13 amino acids. Germline lookup yields CDR1 SGHRS and CDR2 YFSETQ. The V and J ends lost 0 bases and 1 base respectively, with 4 bases between them. Here the CDR3 reads CASSLGSQETQYF. The CDR3 DNA sequence: TGCGCCAGCAGCTTGGGTAGCCAAGAGACCCAGTACTTC.

J is TRBJ2-3 and V is TRBV15; the D is unclear. This CDR3 is 13 amino acids long. Germline lookup yields CDR1 LNHNV and CDR2 YYDKDF (reference sequence). The V end was cut by 3 bases, the J end by 2 bases, with 6 bases between. The DNA of the CDR3 is TGTGCCACCAGCAGTCCAAACACAGATACGCAGTATTTT. Translation: CATSSPNTDTQYF.

This clone has only a few counts. This chain joins TRBV6-5 and TRBJ1-4; 9 bases agree with TRBD1. The CDR3 totals 16 residues. The V gene end was trimmed by 2 bases and the J gene end by 7 bases; junction bases not matched to a gene: 8. Germline V lookup: CDR1 MNHEY, CDR2 SVGAGI. CDR3 DNA: TGTGCCAGCAGTTACACCGGGACAGGGCTCAGTGAAAAACTGTTTTTT. Residues: CASSYTGTGLSEKLFF.

The gene calls are TRBV5-8 and TRBJ1-1; a weak D match, TRBD1 (5 bases). V was pared by 3 bases and J by 1 base, with 19 bases between. The V gene's germline CDR1 is SGHTS and CDR2 YDEGEE. This CDR3 spans 17 amino acids. This CDR3 reads CASSWGWRDHANTEAFF. The CDR3 nucleotides read TGTGCCAGCAGCTGGGGTTGGAGGGACCACGCGAACACTGAAGCTTTCTTT.

V and J are TRBV2 and TRBJ1-1; D unresolved. The CDR3 covers 13 residues. The germline V gene encodes CDR1 SNHLY and CDR2 FYNNEI. V lost 1 base and J lost 5, with 8 bases in between. Here the CDR3 reads CASSEEEQTEAFF. The CDR3 bases are TGTGCCAGCAGTGAAGAAGAACAGACTGAAGCTTTCTTT. Full variable domain (outside the CDR3, taken from reference TRBV2 and TRBJ1-1): EPEVTQTPSHQVTQMGQEVILRCVPISNHLYFYWYRQILGQKVEFLVSFYNNEISEKSEIFDDQFSVERPDGSNFTLKIRSTKLEDSAMYFCASSEEEQTEAFFGQGTRLTVV.

The CDR3 region has the DNA TGCAGTGCTAGGGCCAGTATTGAGCAGTTCTTC. It translates to CSARASIEQFF. The rearrangement joins TRBV20-1 to TRBJ2-1; no clear D gene. The CDR3 contains 11 residues. Trimming pared 3 bases from V and 9 bases from J, leaving 9 bases between. In germline, CDR1 is DFQATT, CDR2 SNEGSKA (reference sequence).

V and J are TRBV3-1 (or the pseudogene TRBV3-2) and TRBJ2-1; a weak D match, TRBD1 (6 bases). Trimming shortened V by 1 base and J by 4 bases, and 8 bases separated the two germline ends. The CDR3 has 14 amino acids. CDR1 and CDR2 from the germline V gene are LGHDT and YNNKEL (reference sequence). As DNA, the CDR3 is TGTGCCAGCAGCCAAGGACAGGTGTACAATGAGCAGTTCTTC. Translated, it gives CASSQGQVYNEQFF.

V is TRBV2 and J is TRBJ1-5; possibly TRBD1 for D (5 bases). With 4 bases removed from V and 11 bases from J, the gap between germline ends came to 15 bases. Germline V lookup: CDR1 SNHLY, CDR2 FYNNEI. The CDR3 has 13 residues. CDR3 in DNA: TGTGCCAGCAGTGGACAGCTCGTGGGGACCCAGCATTTT. As protein: CASSGQLVGTQHF.

J is TRBJ2-7 and V is TRBV7-8; 9 positions agree with TRBD1. The length of the CDR3 is 15 residues. Losses at the gene ends were 4 bases for V and 7 bases for J; bases not matched to a gene: 11. Germline V gene lookup returns CDR1 SGHVS and CDR2 FQNEAQ. The CDR3 spells CASSSAGTGLGEQYF. The CDR3 coding sequence is TGTGCCAGCAGCTCAGCCGGGACAGGGTTGGGAGAGCAGTACTTC.

The chain recombines TRBV30 with TRBJ1-1; D is unresolved. This CDR3 is 11 amino acids long. Germline V CDR1 and CDR2: GTSNPN, SVGIG (reference sequence). With 1 base removed from V and 7 bases from J, the gap between germline ends came to 7 bases. The CDR3 bases are TGTGCCTGGAGTGCACCCGGTGAAGCTTTCTTT. Residues: CAWSAPGEAFF.

The gene calls are TRBV27 and TRBJ2-7; 13 positions agree with TRBD2. The germline V gene has CDR1 MNHEY and CDR2 SMNVEV (reference sequence). J was trimmed by 13 bases and V by 6 bases; bases with no gene match: 12. The CDR3 length is 14 residues. The DNA of the CDR3 is TGTGCCAGCAGCAAGACTAGCGGGAGGCCAAACAGTTACTTC. Translated, it gives CASSKTSGRPNSYF.

The count of this clone is one. The rearrangement links TRBV28 to TRBJ1-2; TRBD1 aligns across 7 bases. The germline V gene encodes CDR1 MDHEN and CDR2 SYDVKM. The CDR3 totals 14 residues. Germline trimming cut 5 bases from V and 2 bases from J; bases unmatched to any gene: 5. The CDR3, as DNA: TGTGCCAGCAGTGACTCCAGGGGGAACTATGGCTACACCTTC. It encodes CASSDSRGNYGYTF.

The chain uses TRBV6-2 or TRBV6-3 and TRBJ1-2; weak D call: TRBD1 (6 bases). The CDR3 totals 14 residues. Germline V gene lookup returns CDR1 MNHEY and CDR2 SVGEGT. V dropped 1 base and J dropped 5 bases, with 11 bases sitting between them. Here the CDR3 reads CASSYLDSEYGYTF. The CDR3 DNA sequence: TGTGCCAGCAGTTACTTGGACAGTGAATATGGCTACACCTTC.

This clone was counted ten times or more. The V and J genes are TRBV6-4 and TRBJ2-3, with unresolved D. The V gene's germline CDR1 is MRHNA and CDR2 SNTAGT. Trimming cost V 2 bases and J 2 bases, with 5 bases left between them. CDR3 length: 13 amino acids. CDR3 sequence reads: CASSDGDTDTQYF. CDR3 DNA: TGTGCCAGCAGTGACGGAGACACAGATACGCAGTATTTT.

The V and J genes are TRBV5-6 and TRBJ2-1, with D perhaps matching TRBD2 (5 bases). From germline, CDR1 is SGHDT and CDR2 YYEEEE. The CDR3 totals 15 residues. V dropped 4 bases and J dropped 6 bases, with 17 bases sitting between them. The CDR3 loop is CASSARPWTVNEQFF. CDR3 DNA sequence: TGTGCCAGCAGCGCCCGACCTTGGACTGTCAATGAGCAGTTCTTC.